These 18 T cell receptor beta chains share one sample of origin, sequenced in a study of CD8+CD57+ T cells in acquired aplastic anemia. Genomic DNA acted as the template from which TCR beta VDJ combination and CDR3 sequence profiling were carried out. TCRdb reanalysed the reads using MiXCR and keeps one entry per CDR3 protein. This table holds fewer than 200,000 distinct CDR3 sequences, about 64% found once. What was sequenced was sorted CD4+, CD8+, or CD8+CD57+ T cells (not recorded which) from PBMCs. The origin of the receptors is a human donor in good health.

This chain uses TRBV20-1 with TRBJ2-1, with D perhaps matching TRBD1 (5 bases). V was shortened by 1 base and J by 4 bases, with 11 bases between the two germline ends. This CDR3 has 14 residues. CDR1 is DFQATT and CDR2 is SNEGSKA in the germline V gene (reference sequence). CDR3 region: CSARGWTQYNEQFF. CDR3 in DNA: TGCAGTGCTAGAGGATGGACACAATACAATGAGCAGTTCTTC.

This clonotype was seen many times. The genes are TRBV2 and TRBJ1-2, with TRBD1 as a possible D gene (5 bases). V was cut by 6 bases and J by 8 bases, with 19 bases left in between. This CDR3 comprises 14 residues. Germline V lookup: CDR1 SNHLY, CDR2 FYNNEI. CDR3 sequence reads: CASRGRGPQGGYTF. CDR3 nucleotide sequence: TGTGCCAGCAGGGGAAGGGGACCGCAGGGAGGCTACACCTTC. Variable domain in full (rest from reference TRBV2 and TRBJ1-2): EPEVTQTPSHQVTQMGQEVILRCVPISNHLYFYWYRQILGQKVEFLVSFYNNEISEKSEIFDDQFSVERPDGSNFTLKIRSTKLEDSAMYFCASRGRGPQGGYTFGSGTRLTVV.

This clonotype came up many times. This chain uses TRBV5-1 with TRBJ1-1; D unclear. This CDR3 is built from 16 residues. The V gene's germline CDR1 is SGHRS and CDR2 YFSETQ. V was trimmed by 0 bases and J by 3 bases, leaving 15 bases between them. The CDR3 reads CASSLGAAGVYTEAFF. In nucleotides, the CDR3 is TGCGCCAGCAGCTTGGGGGCAGCGGGTGTGTACACTGAAGCTTTCTTT.

The chain couples TRBV20-1 to TRBJ2-1; the match to TRBD1 covers 8 bases. Germline V lookup: CDR1 DFQATT, CDR2 SNEGSKA (reference sequence). V was pared by 3 bases and J by 7 bases, with 5 bases of the junction left unmatched. This CDR3 comprises 13 residues. The CDR3 nucleotides are TGCAGTGCTAGCTGGGGGACAGGTAATGAGCAGTTCTTC. Protein: CSASWGTGNEQFF.

In its sample, this clonotype was seen once. The rearrangement joins TRBV20-1 to TRBJ2-7, with 9 bases matching TRBD1. The trim removed 6 bases at V and 3 bases at J, leaving 9 bases unmatched. Germline V gene data show CDR1 as DFQATT and CDR2 as SNEGSKA (reference sequence). The length of the CDR3 is 14 residues. The DNA of the CDR3 is TGCAGTGCCGACTCCGGGACAGGGCTCTACGAGCAGTACTTC. This codes for CSADSGTGLYEQYF.

The J gene is TRBJ2-5, the V gene TRBV29-1; 8 bases line up with TRBD2. V lost 5 bases to trimming and J lost 10 bases; unmatched junction nucleotides: 12. CDR1 and CDR2 (germline): SQVTM, ANQGSEA. The CDR3 covers 13 residues. In DNA, the CDR3 is TGCAGCGTTAAAGGACTAGCACCTCAGAACCAGTACTTC. It yields the protein CSVKGLAPQNQYF. Combining the CDR3 with reference TRBV29-1 and TRBJ2-5 gives the whole variable domain SAVISQKPSRDICQRGTSLTIQCQVDSQVTMMFWYRQQPGQSLTLIATANQGSEATYESGFVIDKFPISRPNLTFSTLTVSNMSPEDSSIYLCSVKGLAPQNQYFGPGTRLLVL.

The rearrangement links TRBV7-7 to TRBJ2-5; 7 bases fit TRBD1. The J segment lost 5 bases and the V segment lost 1 base, leaving 7 bases of the junction unmatched. Looked up from germline, CDR1 is SSHAT and CDR2 is FNYEAQ (reference sequence). CDR3 length: 15 residues. CDR3: CASSLGPTGWETQYF. Here the CDR3 DNA reads TGTGCCAGCAGCTTAGGGCCGACAGGGTGGGAGACCCAGTACTTC.

The chain is built from TRBV19 and TRBJ2-7; no firm D call. Germline V CDR1 and CDR2: LNHDA, SQIVND (reference sequence). The V end was cut by 3 bases, the J end by 9 bases, with 18 bases between. The CDR3 spans 14 residues. The CDR3 sequence: CASSIRDSEGWQYF. CDR3 nucleotides: TGTGCCAGTAGTATCCGTGACTCGGAAGGATGGCAGTACTTC. Based on the CDR3 plus reference TRBV19 and TRBJ2-7, the full variable domain is DGGITQSPKYLFRKEGQNVTLSCEQNLNHDAMYWYRQDPGQGLRLIYYSQIVNDFQKGDIAEGYSVSREKKESFPLTVTSAQKNPTAFYLCASSIRDSEGWQYFGPGTRLTVT.

CDR3 nucleotide sequence: TGTGCCAGTAGTACCTTGGGGGGAACTGAAGCTTTCTTT. Its translation is CASSTLGGTEAFF. The chain carries TRBV19 and TRBJ1-1, with a weak D call TRBD1 (5 bases). The CDR3 has 13 amino acids. Germline V gene lookup returns CDR1 LNHDA and CDR2 SQIVND (reference sequence). V lost 4 bases, J lost 5 bases, and 11 bases lay in between.

The rearrangement links TRBV7-3 to TRBJ1-2, with a weak D call TRBD1 (5 bases). Germline V gene sequence: CDR1 SGHTA, CDR2 FQGTGA. With 3 bases removed from V and 4 bases from J, the gap between germline ends came to 12 bases. The CDR3 consists of 14 residues. The CDR3 loop is CASSFGREGYGYTF. In DNA, the CDR3 is TGTGCCAGCAGCTTCGGCAGGGAGGGCTATGGCTACACCTTC.

The chain uses TRBV12-3 or TRBV12-4 and TRBJ2-7; the D gene is possibly TRBD1 (6 bases). The ends were cut back, 6 bases at V and 6 bases at J, with 15 bases in the middle. This CDR3 has 13 amino acids. The CDR3 coding sequence is TGTGCCAGCAGGGACAGTCACCTGGTCGAGCAGTACTTC. Amino acid sequence: CASRDSHLVEQYF.

Remarks on this clonotype: The conserved phenylalanine or tryptophan normally closing the CDR3 is absent here, so this likely arose from a read error. The chain links TRBV7-9 to TRBJ1-1; D unresolved. The germline gives CDR1 SEHNR, CDR2 FQNEAQ (reference sequence). This CDR3 region has 14 residues. CDR3 nucleotides: TGTGCCAGCGCCTCCACCCCCAGGAACACTGATGCTTTCCTT. It is translated as CASASTPRNTDAFL.

The chain links TRBV30 to TRBJ2-7; 12 bases are a match to TRBD2. CDR1 is GTSNPN, CDR2 SVGIG, per germline (reference sequence). V lost 1 base and J lost 6; bases outside the gene matches: 1. The CDR3 consists of 13 residues. The CDR3 protein is CAWSASGRGEQYF. CDR3 DNA sequence: TGTGCCTGGAGTGCTAGCGGGAGGGGCGAGCAGTACTTC. Using reference TRBV30 and TRBJ2-7 for the parts outside the CDR3, the full variable domain is SQTIHQWPATLVQPVGSPLSLECTVEGTSNPNLYWYRQAAGRGLQLLFYSVGIGQISSEVPQNLSASRPQDRQFILSSKKLLLSDSGFYLCAWSASGRGEQYFGPGTRLTVT.

This clonotype has only a few counts. The V gene is TRBV19, the J gene TRBJ1-6; D is perhaps TRBD1 (6 bases). The V and J ends lost 8 bases and 7 bases respectively, with 15 bases between them. Germline CDR1 LNHDA, CDR2 SQIVND (reference sequence). This CDR3 spans 14 amino acids. The CDR3 loop is CASDVLGGNSPLHF. CDR3 nucleotide sequence: TGTGCCAGTGACGTCCTGGGGGGCAATTCACCCCTCCACTTT. The variable domain in full, completed from reference TRBV19 and TRBJ1-6, reads DGGITQSPKYLFRKEGQNVTLSCEQNLNHDAMYWYRQDPGQGLRLIYYSQIVNDFQKGDIAEGYSVSREKKESFPLTVTSAQKNPTAFYLCASDVLGGNSPLHFGNGTRLTVT.

A few counts support this clonotype. The V call is TRBV7-6, the J call TRBJ2-7; D is ambiguous. The CDR3 spans 12 residues. Germline V gene lookup returns CDR1 SGHVS and CDR2 FNYEAQ. Trimming removed 5 bases at V and 2 bases at J, with 7 bases between. The DNA for the CDR3 is TGTGCCAGCAGCCCAACCACCTACGAGCAGTACTTC. Amino acids: CASSPTTYEQYF.

The chain employs TRBV5-1 and TRBJ2-6, with unresolved D. The CDR3 is 17 amino acids. V lost 0 bases and J 1 base, leaving 11 bases between the germline ends. CDR1 and CDR2 from the germline V gene are SGHRS and YFSETQ. Here the CDR3 reads CASSLGHYLSGANVLTF. Written as DNA, the CDR3 is TGCGCCAGCAGCTTGGGACACTACCTTTCTGGGGCCAACGTCCTGACTTTC.

This clonotype appeared many times. The rearrangement links TRBV20-1 to TRBJ2-7; no firm D call. V was shortened by 0 bases and J by 0 bases, with 6 bases between the two germline ends. This CDR3 has 13 residues. Germline V gene lookup returns CDR1 DFQATT and CDR2 SNEGSKA (reference sequence). CDR3 region: CSARDLGSYEQYF. The CDR3 DNA reads as TGCAGTGCTAGAGATCTGGGCTCCTACGAGCAGTACTTC.

The chain joins TRBV19 to TRBJ1-2; TRBD1 aligns across 7 bases. With 4 bases clipped from V and 8 bases from J, the junction kept 13 bases outside the gene matches. The CDR3 extends over 15 amino acids. CDR1 is LNHDA and CDR2 is SQIVND in the germline V gene (reference sequence). CDR3 nucleotide sequence: TGTGCCAGTAGTAAGAGGGGGACAGACCTTCGGGGCTACACCTTC. This sequence encodes CASSKRGTDLRGYTF.